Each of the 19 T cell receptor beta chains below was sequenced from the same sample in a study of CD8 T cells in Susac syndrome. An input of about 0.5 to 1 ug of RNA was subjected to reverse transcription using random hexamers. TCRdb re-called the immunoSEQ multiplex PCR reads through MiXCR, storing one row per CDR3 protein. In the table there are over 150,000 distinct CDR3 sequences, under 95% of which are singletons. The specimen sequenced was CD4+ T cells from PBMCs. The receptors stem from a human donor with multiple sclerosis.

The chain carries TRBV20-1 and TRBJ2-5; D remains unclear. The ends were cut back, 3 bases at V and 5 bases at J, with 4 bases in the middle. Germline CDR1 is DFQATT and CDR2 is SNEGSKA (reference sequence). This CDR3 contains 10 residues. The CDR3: CSASKETQYF. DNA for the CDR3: TGCAGTGCTAGTAAGGAGACCCAGTACTTC.

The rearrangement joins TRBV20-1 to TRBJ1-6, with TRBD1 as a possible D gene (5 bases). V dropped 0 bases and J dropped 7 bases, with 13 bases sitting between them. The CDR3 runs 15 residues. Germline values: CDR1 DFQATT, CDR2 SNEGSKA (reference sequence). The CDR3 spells CSARDFGGENSPLHF. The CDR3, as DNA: TGCAGTGCTAGAGATTTCGGAGGGGAGAATTCACCCCTCCACTTT.

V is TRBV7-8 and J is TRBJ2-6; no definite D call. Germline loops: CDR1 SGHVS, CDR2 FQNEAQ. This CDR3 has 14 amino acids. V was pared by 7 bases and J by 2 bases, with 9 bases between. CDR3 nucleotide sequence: TGTGCCAGCACCGTTCGCCCTGGGGCCAACGTCCTGACTTTC. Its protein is CASTVRPGANVLTF.

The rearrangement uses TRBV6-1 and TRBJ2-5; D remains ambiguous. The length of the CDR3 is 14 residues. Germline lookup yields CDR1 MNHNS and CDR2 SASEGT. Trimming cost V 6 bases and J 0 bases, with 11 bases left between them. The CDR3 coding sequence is TGTGCCAGCAGGACGGATTCGTACCAAGAGACCCAGTACTTC. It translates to CASRTDSYQETQYF.

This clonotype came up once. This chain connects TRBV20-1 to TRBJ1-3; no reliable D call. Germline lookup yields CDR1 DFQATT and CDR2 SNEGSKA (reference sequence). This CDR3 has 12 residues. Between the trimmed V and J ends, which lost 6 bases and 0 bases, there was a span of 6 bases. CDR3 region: CSATNSGNTIYF. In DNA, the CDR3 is TGCAGTGCAACTAACTCTGGAAACACCATATATTTT.

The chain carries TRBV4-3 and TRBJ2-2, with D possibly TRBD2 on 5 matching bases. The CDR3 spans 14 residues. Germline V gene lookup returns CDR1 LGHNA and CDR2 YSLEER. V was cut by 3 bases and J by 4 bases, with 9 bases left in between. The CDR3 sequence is CASSQEGSTGELFF. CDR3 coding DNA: TGCGCCAGCAGCCAGGAAGGGAGCACCGGGGAGCTGTTTTTT.

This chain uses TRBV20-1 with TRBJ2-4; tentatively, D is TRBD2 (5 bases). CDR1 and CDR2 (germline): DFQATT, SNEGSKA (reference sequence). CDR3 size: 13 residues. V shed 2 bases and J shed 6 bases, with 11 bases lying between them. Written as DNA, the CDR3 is TGCAGTGCTAGAAGTAGCGATCGAAACATTCAGTACTTC. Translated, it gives CSARSSDRNIQYF.

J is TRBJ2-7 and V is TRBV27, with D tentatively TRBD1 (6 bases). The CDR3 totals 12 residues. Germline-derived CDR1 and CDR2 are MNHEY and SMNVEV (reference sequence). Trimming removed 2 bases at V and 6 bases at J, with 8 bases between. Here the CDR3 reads CASSLPGVEQYF. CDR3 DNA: TGTGCCAGCAGTTTACCAGGGGTCGAGCAGTACTTC.

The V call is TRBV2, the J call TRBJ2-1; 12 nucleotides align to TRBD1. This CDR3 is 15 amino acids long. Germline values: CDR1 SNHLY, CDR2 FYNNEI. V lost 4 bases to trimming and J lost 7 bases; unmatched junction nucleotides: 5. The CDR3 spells CASSGWGQGANEQFF. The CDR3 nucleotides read TGTGCCAGCAGTGGCTGGGGACAGGGGGCGAATGAGCAGTTCTTC.

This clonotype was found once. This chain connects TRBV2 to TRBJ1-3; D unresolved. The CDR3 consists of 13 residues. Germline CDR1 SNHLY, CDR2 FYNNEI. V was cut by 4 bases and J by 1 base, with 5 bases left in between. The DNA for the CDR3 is TGTGCCAGCAGTGTAGGGTCTGGAAACACCATATATTTT. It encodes CASSVGSGNTIYF.

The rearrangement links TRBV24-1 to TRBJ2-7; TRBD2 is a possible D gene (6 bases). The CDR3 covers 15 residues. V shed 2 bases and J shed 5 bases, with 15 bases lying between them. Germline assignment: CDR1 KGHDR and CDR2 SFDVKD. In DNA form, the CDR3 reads TGTGCCACCAGTGATTCCCAACGGGGAGGCCACGAGCAGTACTTC. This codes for CATSDSQRGGHEQYF.

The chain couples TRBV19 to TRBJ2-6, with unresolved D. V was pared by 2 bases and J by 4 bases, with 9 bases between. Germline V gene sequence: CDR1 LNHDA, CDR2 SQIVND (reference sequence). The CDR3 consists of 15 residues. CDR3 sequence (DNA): TGTGCCAGTAGTATAAAGGGTAGGGGGGCCAACGTCCTGACTTTC. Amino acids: CASSIKGRGANVLTF. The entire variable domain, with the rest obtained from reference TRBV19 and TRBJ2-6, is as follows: DGGITQSPKYLFRKEGQNVTLSCEQNLNHDAMYWYRQDPGQGLRLIYYSQIVNDFQKGDIAEGYSVSREKKESFPLTVTSAQKNPTAFYLCASSIKGRGANVLTFGAGSRLTVL.

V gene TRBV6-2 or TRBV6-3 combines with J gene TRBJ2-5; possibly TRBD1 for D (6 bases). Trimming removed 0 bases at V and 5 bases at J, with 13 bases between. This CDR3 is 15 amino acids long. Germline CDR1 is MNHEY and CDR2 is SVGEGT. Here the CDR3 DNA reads TGTGCCAGCAGTTACTCCTCCCAGGGGAGCGAGACCCAGTACTTC. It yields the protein CASSYSSQGSETQYF.

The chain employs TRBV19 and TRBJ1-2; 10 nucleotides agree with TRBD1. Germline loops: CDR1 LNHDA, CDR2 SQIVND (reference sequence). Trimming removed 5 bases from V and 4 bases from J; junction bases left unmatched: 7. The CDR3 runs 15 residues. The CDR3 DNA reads TGTGCCAGTAGTCCCCGGGACAGGGGTAGCTATGGCTACACCTTC. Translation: CASSPRDRGSYGYTF.

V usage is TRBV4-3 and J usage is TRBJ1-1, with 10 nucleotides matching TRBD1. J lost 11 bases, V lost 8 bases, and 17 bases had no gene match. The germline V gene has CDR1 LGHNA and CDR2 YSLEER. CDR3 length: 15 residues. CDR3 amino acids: CASRPQPTGTGAAFF. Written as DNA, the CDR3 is TGCGCCAGCCGGCCCCAGCCCACCGGGACAGGGGCCGCTTTCTTT.

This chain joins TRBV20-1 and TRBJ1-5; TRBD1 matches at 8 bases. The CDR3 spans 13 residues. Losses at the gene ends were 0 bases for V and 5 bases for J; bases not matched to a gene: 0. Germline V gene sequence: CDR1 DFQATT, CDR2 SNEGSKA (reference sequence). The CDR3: CSARETGDQPQHF. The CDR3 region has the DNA TGCAGTGCTAGAGAGACAGGGGATCAGCCCCAGCATTTT.

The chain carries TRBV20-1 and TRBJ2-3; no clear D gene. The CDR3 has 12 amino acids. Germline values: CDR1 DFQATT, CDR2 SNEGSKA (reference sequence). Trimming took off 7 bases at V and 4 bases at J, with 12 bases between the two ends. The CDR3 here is CSVNTTPDTQYF. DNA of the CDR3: TGCAGTGTTAATACCACGCCAGATACGCAGTATTTT.

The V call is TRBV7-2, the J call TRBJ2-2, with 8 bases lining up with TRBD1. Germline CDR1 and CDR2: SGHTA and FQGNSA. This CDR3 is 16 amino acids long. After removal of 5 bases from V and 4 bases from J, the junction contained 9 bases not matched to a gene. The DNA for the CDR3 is TGTGCCAGCAGCCACCGCAGGGGGCCTGGCACCGGGGAGCTGTTTTTT. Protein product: CASSHRRGPGTGELFF.

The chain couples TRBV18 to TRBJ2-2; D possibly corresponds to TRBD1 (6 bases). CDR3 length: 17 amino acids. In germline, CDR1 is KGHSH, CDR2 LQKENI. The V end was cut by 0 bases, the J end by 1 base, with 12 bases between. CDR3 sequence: CASSPPAPTGNTGELFF. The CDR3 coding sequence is TGTGCCAGCTCACCACCAGCCCCGACAGGGAACACCGGGGAGCTGTTTTTT.